Below, 10 T cell receptor beta chains from the same sample are listed, as sequenced in a study of response to subunit inactivated influenza vaccine. TCRdb re-called the RT-PCR reads through MiXCR, storing one row per CDR3 protein. The sample lists roughly 710,000 distinct CDR3 sequences; 14% were seen once. This material consisted of PBMCs from blood, taken 14 days before vaccination. These receptors all come from a man aged 50-59 years who received an inactivated influenza vaccine.

The rearrangement links TRBV15 to TRBJ2-1, with D hard to call. Trimming pared 1 base from V and 9 bases from J, leaving 10 bases between. The CDR3 runs 13 residues. Germline CDR1 is LNHNV and CDR2 is YYDKDF (reference sequence). In nucleotides, the CDR3 is TGTGCCACCAGCAGAGGGGGTTACCGTGAGCAGTTCTTC. It specifies CATSRGGYREQFF.

This clonotype has ten or more counts. V usage is TRBV12-3 or TRBV12-4 and J usage is TRBJ2-4; D is perhaps TRBD1 (6 bases). This CDR3 is 15 amino acids long. Trimming cost V 5 bases and J 6 bases, with 17 bases left between them. The CDR3 region is CASSAPTGFGNIQYF. The CDR3 DNA follows: TGTGCCAGCAGTGCTCCCACAGGGTTCGGAAACATTCAGTACTTC.

This chain uses TRBV6-2 or TRBV6-3 with TRBJ1-4; D is unresolved. Trimming pared 0 bases from V and 15 bases from J, leaving 11 bases between. Germline V lookup: CDR1 MNHEY, CDR2 SVGEGT. The CDR3 runs to 12 residues. CDR3: CASSYSKAQLFF. CDR3 in DNA: TGTGCCAGCAGTTACTCGAAGGCGCAGTTGTTTTTT.

This clonotype was seen more than once but under ten times. This sequence joins TRBV14 and TRBJ2-7; a weak D match, TRBD2 (7 bases). V shed 3 bases and J shed 0 bases, with 9 bases lying between them. The germline V gene has CDR1 SGHDN and CDR2 FVKESK. The CDR3 has 14 residues. In DNA, the CDR3 is TGTGCCAGCAGCCACGGGGGGCTCTCCTACGAGCAGTACTTC. The encoded protein is CASSHGGLSYEQYF.

The gene calls are TRBV29-1 and TRBJ2-5, with 7 bases matching TRBD1. CDR1 and CDR2 (germline): SQVTM, ANQGSEA. The CDR3 has 13 residues. With 5 bases clipped from V and 6 bases from J, the junction kept 9 bases outside the gene matches. The CDR3 nucleotides are TGCAGCGTTAGGGACAGCCCACAAAAGACCCAGTACTTC. It yields the protein CSVRDSPQKTQYF. The entire variable domain, with the rest obtained from reference TRBV29-1 and TRBJ2-5, is as follows: SAVISQKPSRDICQRGTSLTIQCQVDSQVTMMFWYRQQPGQSLTLIATANQGSEATYESGFVIDKFPISRPNLTFSTLTVSNMSPEDSSIYLCSVRDSPQKTQYFGPGTRLLVL.

The table lists this clonotype with a few counts. The chain combines TRBV12-3 or TRBV12-4 with TRBJ2-1; 8 bases line up with TRBD1. J was trimmed by 5 bases and V by 6 bases; bases with no gene match: 15. This CDR3 has 17 amino acids. CDR3 residues: CASSRRELGQGHNEQFF. The CDR3 coding sequence is TGTGCCAGCAGCCGTAGGGAATTAGGACAGGGACACAATGAGCAGTTCTTC.

The rearrangement links TRBV5-1 to TRBJ1-1; a weak D match, TRBD1 (5 bases). The CDR3 runs 14 residues. Germline V lookup: CDR1 SGHRS, CDR2 YFSETQ. Trimming stripped 2 bases from V and 1 base from J, with 9 bases between. CDR3 residues: CASSLGVPNTEAFF. CDR3 DNA sequence: TGCGCCAGCAGCTTAGGGGTCCCGAACACTGAAGCTTTCTTT.

Comment on this clonotype: At one boundary the junction diverges from the germline segment, which might be a read error. The chain combines TRBV20-1 with TRBJ2-7; TRBD1 aligns across 10 bases. The CDR3 covers 15 residues. Germline V gene sequence: CDR1 DFQATT, CDR2 SNEGSKA (reference sequence). CDR3 sequence (DNA): TGCAGTGCCAGAGAGGACAGGGGGTTTGCACACGAGCAGTACTTC. Translating it yields CSAREDRGFAHEQYF.

This clonotype has a handful of counts. The chain couples TRBV27 to TRBJ2-7; 10 bases line up with TRBD2. The germline gives CDR1 MNHEY, CDR2 SMNVEV (reference sequence). V gave up 5 bases and J gave up 2 bases; unmatched junction bases: 0. This CDR3 spans 13 amino acids. The CDR3 nucleotides read TGTGCCAGCAGTAGCGGGAGGGCCTACGAGCAGTACTTC. Protein: CASSSGRAYEQYF.

The chain combines TRBV5-4 with TRBJ1-6; tentatively, D is TRBD1 (6 bases). The V and J ends lost 4 bases and 6 bases respectively, with 20 bases between them. Looked up from germline, CDR1 is SGHNT and CDR2 is YYREEE (reference sequence). The CDR3 runs to 17 residues. CDR3 bases: TGTGCCAGCAGCCACTTACAGGGACCTAGCCTTAATTCACCCCTCCACTTT. This encodes CASSHLQGPSLNSPLHF.